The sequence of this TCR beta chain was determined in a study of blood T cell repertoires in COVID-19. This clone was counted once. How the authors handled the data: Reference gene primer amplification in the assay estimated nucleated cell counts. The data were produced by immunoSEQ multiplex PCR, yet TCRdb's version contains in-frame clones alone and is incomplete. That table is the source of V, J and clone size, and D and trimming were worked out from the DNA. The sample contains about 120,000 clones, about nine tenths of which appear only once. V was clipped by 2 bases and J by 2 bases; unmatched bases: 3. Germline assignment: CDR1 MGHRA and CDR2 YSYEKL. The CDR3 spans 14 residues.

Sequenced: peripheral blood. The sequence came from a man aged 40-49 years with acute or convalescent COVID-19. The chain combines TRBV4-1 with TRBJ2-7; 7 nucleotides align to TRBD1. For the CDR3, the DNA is TGCGCCAGCAGCCAACACAGGGGACCCTACGAGCAGTACTTC. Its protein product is CASSQHRGPYEQYF.